This passage covers 8 T cell receptor beta chains from one sample sequenced in a study of human T cells and chemical hapten exposure. Each CDR3 protein gets one entry after TCRdb re-called the RACE reads with MiXCR. Among over 300,000 distinct CDR3 sequences, roughly 5.3% were seen once, and the ten largest hold approximately 2.4%. As to time point: pre-sensitization, week 0. Stated treatment: therapeutic diphenylcyclopropenone sensitization with weekly scalp DPC. Sequencing was performed on whole blood, taken in connection with sensitization to the hapten diphenylcyclopropenone (DPC). All receptors derive from a woman in her forties or fifties with alopecia areata. Some clones in this sample may be carry-over from other donors' samples.

Ten or more counts support this clonotype. The chain uses TRBV28 and TRBJ2-3; 7 bases are a match to TRBD2. Looked up from germline, CDR1 is MDHEN and CDR2 is SYDVKM. CDR3 size: 15 residues. The ends lost 2 bases at V and 5 bases at J; junction bases unmatched: 7. The CDR3 here is CASSLAGVRGDTQYF. CDR3 DNA sequence: TGTGCCAGCAGTTTAGCGGGAGTCCGGGGAGATACGCAGTATTTT. Using reference TRBV28 and TRBJ2-3 for the parts outside the CDR3, the full variable domain is DVKVTQSSRYLVKRTGEKVFLECVQDMDHENMFWYRQDPGLGLRLIYFSYDVKMKEKGDIPEGYSVSREKKERFSLILESASTNQTSMYLCASSLAGVRGDTQYFGPGTRLTVL.

This clonotype was detected ten times or more. J is TRBJ2-1 and V is TRBV2, with 7 bases lining up with TRBD2. J lost 3 bases, V lost 11 bases, and 13 bases had no gene match. Germline values: CDR1 SNHLY, CDR2 FYNNEI. The CDR3 has 15 residues. The CDR3 coding sequence is TGTGCCTTCCAAGTGGGGACTACTCACTACAATGAGCAGTTCTTC. Residues: CAFQVGTTHYNEQFF.

In its sample, this clonotype was seen a few times. The V gene is TRBV9, the J gene TRBJ1-2; no clear D. V lost 3 bases, J lost 7 bases, and 13 bases lay in between. Germline values: CDR1 SGDLS, CDR2 YYNGEE. The CDR3 loop spans 13 amino acids. The DNA for the CDR3 is TGTGCCAGCAGCGACGGCACCCCCTCTGGCTACACCTTC. It encodes CASSDGTPSGYTF.

This clonotype was observed a few times. This chain uses TRBV2 with TRBJ1-1, with D uncertain. The CDR3 is made up of 11 amino acids. V lost 10 bases, J lost 8 bases, and 14 bases lay in between. Per the germline V gene, CDR1 is SNHLY and CDR2 is FYNNEI. The CDR3 loop is CATEVGKEAFF. In DNA, the CDR3 is TGTGCCACCGAGGTGGGAAAGGAAGCTTTCTTT.

This chain uses TRBV29-1 with TRBJ2-1; 10 bases agree with TRBD1. Germline CDR1 reads SQVTM; CDR2 reads ANQGSEA. This CDR3 comprises 15 residues. The trim removed 7 bases at V and 4 bases at J, leaving 10 bases unmatched. CDR3 in amino acids: CSGQRQGAGYNEQFF. The CDR3 DNA reads TGCAGCGGTCAGAGACAGGGGGCGGGATACAATGAGCAGTTCTTC.

This chain connects TRBV20-1 to TRBJ2-7; either TRBD1 or TRBD2 may supply D (5 bases each). The V gene's germline CDR1 is DFQATT and CDR2 SNEGSKA (reference sequence). Deletions cut 5 bases from V and 2 bases from J, with 13 bases between. The CDR3 runs to 13 residues. CDR3 in amino acids: CSAGDPQAYEQYF. Written as DNA, the CDR3 is TGCAGTGCTGGGGACCCACAGGCCTACGAGCAGTACTTC.

This sequence joins TRBV7-2 and TRBJ1-4; D not certain. Germline V gene sequence: CDR1 SGHTA, CDR2 FQGNSA. The CDR3 extends over 15 amino acids. V gave up 1 base and J gave up 0 bases, with 6 bases separating them. The DNA of the CDR3 is TGTGCCAGCAGCTTAGACAGCGCAACTAATGAAAAACTGTTTTTT. It codes for CASSLDSATNEKLFF.

At least ten counts were recorded for this clonotype. The chain carries TRBV20-1 and TRBJ2-1; no firm D call. Germline CDR1 DFQATT, CDR2 SNEGSKA (reference sequence). CDR3 length: 13 amino acids. Trimming stripped 7 bases from V and 4 bases from J, with 14 bases between. CDR3 sequence: CSVSIIEYNEQFF. The CDR3 DNA sequence: TGCAGTGTATCGATAATAGAGTACAATGAGCAGTTCTTC.